Listed below are T cell receptor beta chains from one sample, sequenced in a study of response to subunit inactivated influenza vaccine. From the RT-PCR reads, TCRdb called clonotypes with MiXCR, one entry per CDR3 protein. The sample consists of a few hundred thousand distinct CDR3 sequences, roughly 7.6% of them appearing once. Specimen: PBMCs from blood, collected roughly 24 months after vaccination. The receptors were gathered from a man aged 45 to 75 who received an inactivated influenza vaccine. CDR3s include the opening cysteine and the closing phenylalanine or tryptophan. A D gene is named only where the DNA matches it firmly. Rows may omit the clone size; those that give it use once, few, many or a size class.

TRBD1 TRBJ2-5 few TRBV6-1 CASRSGTGGPGLQETQYF TGTGCCAGCAGGTCCGGGACAGGGGGGCCAGGGCTCCAAGAGACCCAGTACTTC
. TRBJ2-7 . TRBV7-9 CASSLLLRYYEQYF TGTGCCAGCAGCTTACTTCTGCGGTACTACGAGCAGTACTTC
. TRBJ2-7 many TRBV5-1 CASSLAYQSYEQYF TGCGCCAGCAGCTTGGCGTACCAATCCTACGAGCAGTACTTC
. TRBJ1-1 few TRBV20-1 CSANDRFLTEAFF TGCAGTGCTAATGACAGGTTTTTGACTGAAGCTTTCTTT
. TRBJ2-6 few TRBV4-2 CASRAAGANVLTF TGTGCCAGCAGGGCGGCTGGGGCCAACGTCCTGACTTTC
. TRBJ2-7 many TRBV9 CASSATSYFFEQYF TGTGCCAGCAGCGCCACTAGCTATTTTTTCGAGCAGTACTTC
. TRBJ2-7 few TRBV20-1 CSAIFRDADSYEQYF TGCAGTGCTATCTTCAGGGACGCCGACTCCTACGAGCAGTACTTC
TRBD1 TRBJ1-6 many TRBV20-1 CSALGQAKRNSPLHF TGCAGTGCTTTGGGACAGGCAAAACGGAATTCACCCCTCCACTTT
. TRBJ1-6 . TRBV7-8 CASRTTGTSNNSPLHF TGTGCCAGCAGAACCACAGGGACCTCTAACAATTCACCCCTCCACTTT
TRBD1 TRBJ1-2 . TRBV18 CASSDLQDRDRGYGYTF TGTGCCAGCTCAGATTTACAAGACCGGGACAGGGGCTATGGCTACACCTTC
. TRBJ2-5 few TRBV7-2 CASSLEERTQYF TGTGCCAGCAGCTTAGAAGAGAGGACCCAGTACTTC
TRBD1 TRBJ1-2 . TRBV20-1 CSAGALGQNYGYTF TGCAGTGCTGGGGCCCTGGGACAGAACTATGGCTACACCTTC
TRBD1 TRBJ2-7 many TRBV2 CASSGRGNSYEQYF TGTGCCAGCAGTGGCAGGGGGAACTCCTACGAGCAGTACTTC